This T cell receptor (beta chain) was sequenced in a study of blood T cell repertoires in COVID-19. Across the whole study: The origin of the acute and convalescent COVID-19 samples was the United States, Italy and Spain.

This CDR3 has 14 residues. The V end was cut by 2 bases, the J end by 12 bases, with 16 bases between. Germline V lookup: CDR1 MGHDK, CDR2 SYGVNS. A single count supports this clone. Repertoires were generated with immunoSEQ multiplex PCR, while TCRdb's copy carries only in-frame clones and drops some. The repertoire consists of a few hundred thousand clones, with about 87% occurring once and the leading ten covering 5.5% to 7%. The specimen sequenced was peripheral blood. The chain recombines TRBV25-1 with TRBJ1-4, with D tentatively TRBD1 (5 bases). The sequence was obtained from a woman between 25 and 40 years old who had recovered from COVID-19. CDR3 protein: CASSERQNIRELFF. The DNA of the CDR3 is TGTGCCAGCAGTGAAAGACAGAACATTCGGGAACTGTTTTTT.